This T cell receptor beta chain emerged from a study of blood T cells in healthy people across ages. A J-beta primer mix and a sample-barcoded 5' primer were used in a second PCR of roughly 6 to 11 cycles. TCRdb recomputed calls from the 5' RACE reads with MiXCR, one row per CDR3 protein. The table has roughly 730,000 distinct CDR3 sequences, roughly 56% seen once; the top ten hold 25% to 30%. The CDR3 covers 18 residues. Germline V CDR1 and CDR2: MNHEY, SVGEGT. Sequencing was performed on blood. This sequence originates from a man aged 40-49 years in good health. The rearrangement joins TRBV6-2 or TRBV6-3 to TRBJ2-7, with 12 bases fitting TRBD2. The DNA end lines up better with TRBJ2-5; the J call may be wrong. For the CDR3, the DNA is TGTGCCAGCAGCACCCAATGGACTAGCGGGGAACCAGCGGAGACCCAGTACTTC. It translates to CASSTQWTSGEPAETQYF.